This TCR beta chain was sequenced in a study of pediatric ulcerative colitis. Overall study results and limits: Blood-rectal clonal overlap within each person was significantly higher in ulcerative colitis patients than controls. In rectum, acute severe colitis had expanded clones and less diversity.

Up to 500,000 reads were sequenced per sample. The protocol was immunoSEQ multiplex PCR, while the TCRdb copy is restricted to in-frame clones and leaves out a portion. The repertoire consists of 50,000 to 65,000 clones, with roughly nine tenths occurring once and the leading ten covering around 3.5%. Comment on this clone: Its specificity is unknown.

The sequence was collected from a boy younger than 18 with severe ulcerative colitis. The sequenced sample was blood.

CDR3 in amino acids: CASSQDVGYGYTF. The DNA of the CDR3 is TGCGCCAGCAGCCAAGATGTGGGGTACGGCTACACCTTC. The chain combines TRBV4-1 with TRBJ1-2; D remains unclear. The CDR3 spans 13 residues. The germline V and J ends were trimmed by 0 bases and 8 bases, with 10 bases remaining between them. The V gene's germline CDR1 is MGHRA and CDR2 YSYEKL.